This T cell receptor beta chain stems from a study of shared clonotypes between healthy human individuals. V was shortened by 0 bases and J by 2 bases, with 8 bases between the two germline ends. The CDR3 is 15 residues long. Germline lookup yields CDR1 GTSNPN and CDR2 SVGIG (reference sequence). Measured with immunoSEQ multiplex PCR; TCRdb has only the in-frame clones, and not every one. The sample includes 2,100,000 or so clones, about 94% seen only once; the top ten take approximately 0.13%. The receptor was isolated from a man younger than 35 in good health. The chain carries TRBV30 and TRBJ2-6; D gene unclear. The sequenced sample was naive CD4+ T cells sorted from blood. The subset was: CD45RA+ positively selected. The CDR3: CAWSVTLTGANVLTF. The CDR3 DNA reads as TGTGCCTGGAGTGTTACCCTAACTGGGGCCAACGTCCTGACTTTC.